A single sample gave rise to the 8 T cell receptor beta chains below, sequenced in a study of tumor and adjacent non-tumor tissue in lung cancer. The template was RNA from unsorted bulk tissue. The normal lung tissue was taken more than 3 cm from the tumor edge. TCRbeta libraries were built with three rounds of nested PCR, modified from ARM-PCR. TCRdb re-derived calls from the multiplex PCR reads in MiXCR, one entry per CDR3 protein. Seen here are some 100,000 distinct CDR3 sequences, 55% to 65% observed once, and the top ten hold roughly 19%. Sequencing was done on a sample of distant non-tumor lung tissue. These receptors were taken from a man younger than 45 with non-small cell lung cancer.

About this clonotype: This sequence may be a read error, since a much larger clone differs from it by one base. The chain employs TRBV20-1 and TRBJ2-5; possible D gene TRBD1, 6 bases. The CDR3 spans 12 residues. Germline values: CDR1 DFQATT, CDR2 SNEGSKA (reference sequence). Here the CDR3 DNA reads TGCGGTGCCATGGACAGCCAAGAGACCCAGTACTTC. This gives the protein CGAMDSQETQYF.

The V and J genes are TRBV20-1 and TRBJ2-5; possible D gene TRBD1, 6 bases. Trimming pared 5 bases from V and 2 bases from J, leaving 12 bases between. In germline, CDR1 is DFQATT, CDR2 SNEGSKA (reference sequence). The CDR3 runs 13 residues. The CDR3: CSACRTEQETQYF. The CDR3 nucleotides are TGCAGTGCTTGCAGGACAGAACAAGAGACCCAGTACTTC.

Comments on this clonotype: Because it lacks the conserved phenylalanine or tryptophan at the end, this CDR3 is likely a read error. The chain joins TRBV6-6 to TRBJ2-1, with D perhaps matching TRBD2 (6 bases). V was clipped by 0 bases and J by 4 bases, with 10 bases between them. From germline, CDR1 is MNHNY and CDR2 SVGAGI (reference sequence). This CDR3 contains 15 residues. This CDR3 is CASSYSSGGYNEQFL. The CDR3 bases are TGTGCCAGCAGTTACTCTAGTGGGGGGTACAATGAGCAGTTCTTA.

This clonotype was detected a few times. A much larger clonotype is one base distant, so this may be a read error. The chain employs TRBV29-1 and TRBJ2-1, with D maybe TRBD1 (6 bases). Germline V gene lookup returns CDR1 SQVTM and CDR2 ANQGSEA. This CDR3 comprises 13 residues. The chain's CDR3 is CGARTDSYNEQFF. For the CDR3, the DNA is TGCGGCGCCAGGACAGACTCCTACAATGAGCAGTTCTTC.

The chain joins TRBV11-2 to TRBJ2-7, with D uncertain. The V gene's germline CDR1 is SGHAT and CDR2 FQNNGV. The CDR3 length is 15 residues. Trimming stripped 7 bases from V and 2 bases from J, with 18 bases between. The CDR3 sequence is CASNPPVGRAYEQYF. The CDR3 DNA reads TGTGCCAGCAACCCCCCGGTGGGCAGAGCCTACGAGCAGTACTTC.

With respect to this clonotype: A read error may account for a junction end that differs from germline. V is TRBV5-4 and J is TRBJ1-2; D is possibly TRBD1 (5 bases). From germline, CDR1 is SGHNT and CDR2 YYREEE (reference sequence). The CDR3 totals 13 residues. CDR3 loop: CVSRSGTGNDYTF. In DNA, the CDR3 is TGTGTCAGCAGGTCCGGGACTGGGAATGACTACACCTTC.

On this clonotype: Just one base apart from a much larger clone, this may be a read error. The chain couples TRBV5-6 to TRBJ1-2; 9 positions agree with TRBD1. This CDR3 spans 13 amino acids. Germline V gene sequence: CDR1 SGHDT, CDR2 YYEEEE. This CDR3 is CAISWDRESGYTF. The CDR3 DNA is TGTGCCATCAGCTGGGACAGGGAGAGTGGCTACACCTTC.

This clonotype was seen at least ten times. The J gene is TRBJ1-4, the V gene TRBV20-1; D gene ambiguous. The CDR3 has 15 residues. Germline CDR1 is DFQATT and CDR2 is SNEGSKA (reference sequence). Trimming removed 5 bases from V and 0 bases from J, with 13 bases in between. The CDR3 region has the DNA TGCAGTGCTCCCGGGGTTCGGACAACTAATGAAAAACTGTTTTTT. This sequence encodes CSAPGVRTTNEKLFF.